This entry describes one T cell receptor beta chain. The data were taken from a study of technical replicates of blood from a handful of donors. Assay used: immunoSEQ multiplex PCR; TCRdb lists only in-frame clones, some missing. The table lists over 90,000 clones, 90% to 97% of them singletons. The sample was T cells isolated from PBMCs. This TCR was sampled from a human donor in good health.

The CDR3 bases are TGTGCCAGCAGCCCCCTCGGGGGGACTAGCGGAGTGCCCTACAATGAGCAGTTCTTC. The encoded protein is CASSPLGGTSGVPYNEQFF. The V gene is TRBV7-3, the J gene TRBJ2-1; 11 bases map to TRBD2. This CDR3 spans 19 amino acids. Germline CDR1 is SGHTA and CDR2 is FQGTGA. Trimming removed 5 bases from V and 2 bases from J; junction bases left unmatched: 14. Looking up the rest from reference TRBV7-3 and TRBJ2-1 gives the full variable domain: GAGVSQTPSNKVTEKGKYVELRCDPISGHTALYWYRQSLGQGPEFLIYFQGTGAADDSGLPNDRFFAVRPEGSVSTLKIQRTERGDSAVYLCASSPLGGTSGVPYNEQFFGPGTRLTVL.